This record concerns one TCR beta chain sequence. The antigen is undetermined. Clones were read by immunoSEQ multiplex PCR, and TCRdb kept only the in-frame ones, dropping some. The sample records 15,000 to 18,000 clones, 80% to 90% being singletons. This entry belongs to a study of T cells in localized non-small cell lung cancer. Whole-study results and caveats: Median approximately 58 top-100 tumor clones were shared with paired adjacent lung.

V lost 5 bases to trimming and J lost 5 bases; unmatched junction nucleotides: 11. The CDR3 runs to 14 residues. CDR1 SQVTM and CDR2 ANQGSEA come from the germline V gene. The sample here was peripheral blood mononuclear cells, taken before any cancer treatment. The source is a male donor at least 60 years old with stage II lung adenocarcinoma. This chain connects TRBV29-1 to TRBJ2-5; 7 positions match TRBD1. For the CDR3, the DNA is TGCAGCGTTCTCAACAGGGGCCCCAGGGAGACCCAGTACTTC. This codes for CSVLNRGPRETQYF.